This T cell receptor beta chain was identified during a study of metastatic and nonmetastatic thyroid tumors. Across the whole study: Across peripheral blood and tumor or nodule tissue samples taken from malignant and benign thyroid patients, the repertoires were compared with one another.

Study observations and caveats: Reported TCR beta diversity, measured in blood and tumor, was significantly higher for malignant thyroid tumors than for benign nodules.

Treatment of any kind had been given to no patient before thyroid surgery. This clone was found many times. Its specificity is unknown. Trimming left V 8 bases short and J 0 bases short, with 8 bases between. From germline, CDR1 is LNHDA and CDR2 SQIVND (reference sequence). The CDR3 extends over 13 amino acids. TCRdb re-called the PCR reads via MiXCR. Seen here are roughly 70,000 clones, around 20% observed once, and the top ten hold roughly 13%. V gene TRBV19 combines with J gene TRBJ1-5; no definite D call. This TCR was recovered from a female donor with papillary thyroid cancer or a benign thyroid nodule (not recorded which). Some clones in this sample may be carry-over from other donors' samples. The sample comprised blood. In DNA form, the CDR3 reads TGTGCCAGTGCAGACTATAGCAATCAGCCCCAGCATTTT. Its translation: CASADYSNQPQHF.